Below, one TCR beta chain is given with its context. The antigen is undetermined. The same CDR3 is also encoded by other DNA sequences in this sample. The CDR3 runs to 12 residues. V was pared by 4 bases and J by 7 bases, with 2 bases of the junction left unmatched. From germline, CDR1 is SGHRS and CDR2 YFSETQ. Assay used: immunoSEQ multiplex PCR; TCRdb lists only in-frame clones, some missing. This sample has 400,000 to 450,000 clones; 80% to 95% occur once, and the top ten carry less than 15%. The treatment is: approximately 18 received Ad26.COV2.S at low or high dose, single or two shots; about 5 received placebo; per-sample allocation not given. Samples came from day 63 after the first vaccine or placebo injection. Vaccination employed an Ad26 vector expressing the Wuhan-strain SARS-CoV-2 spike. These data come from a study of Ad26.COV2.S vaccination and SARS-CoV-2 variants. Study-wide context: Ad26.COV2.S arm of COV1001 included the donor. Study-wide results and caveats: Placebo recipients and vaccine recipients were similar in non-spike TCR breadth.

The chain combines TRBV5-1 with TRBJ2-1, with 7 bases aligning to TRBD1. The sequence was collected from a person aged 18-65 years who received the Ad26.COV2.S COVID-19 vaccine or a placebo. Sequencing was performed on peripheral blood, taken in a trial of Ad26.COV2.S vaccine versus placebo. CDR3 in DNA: TGCGCCAGCAGCCCGACAGGGAATGAGCAGTTCTTC. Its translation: CASSPTGNEQFF.